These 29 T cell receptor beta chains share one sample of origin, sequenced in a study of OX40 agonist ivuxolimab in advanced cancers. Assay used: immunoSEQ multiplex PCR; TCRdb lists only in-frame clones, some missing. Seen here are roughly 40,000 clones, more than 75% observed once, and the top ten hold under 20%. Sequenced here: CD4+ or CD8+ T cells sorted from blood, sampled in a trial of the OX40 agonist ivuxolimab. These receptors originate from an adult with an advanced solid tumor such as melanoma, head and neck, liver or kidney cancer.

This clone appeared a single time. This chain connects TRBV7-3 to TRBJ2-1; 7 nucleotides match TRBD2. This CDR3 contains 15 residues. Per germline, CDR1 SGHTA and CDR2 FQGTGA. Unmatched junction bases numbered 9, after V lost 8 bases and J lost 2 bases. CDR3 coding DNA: TGTGCCAGCGCCTCTCCCGGGACTACCTACAATGAGCAGTTCTTC. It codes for CASASPGTTYNEQFF.

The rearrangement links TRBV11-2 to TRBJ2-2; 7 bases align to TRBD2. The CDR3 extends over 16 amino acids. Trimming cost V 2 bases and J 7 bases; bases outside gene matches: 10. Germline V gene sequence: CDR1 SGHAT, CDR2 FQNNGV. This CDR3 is CASSLRGGRAGGELFF. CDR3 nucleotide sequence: TGTGCCAGCAGCTTAAGAGGAGGGAGGGCAGGCGGGGAGCTGTTTTTT.

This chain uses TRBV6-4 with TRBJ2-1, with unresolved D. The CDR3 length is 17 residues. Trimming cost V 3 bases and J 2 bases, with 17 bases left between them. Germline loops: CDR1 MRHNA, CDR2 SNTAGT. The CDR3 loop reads CASSEKAGDFPYNEQFF. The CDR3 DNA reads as TGTGCCAGCAGTGAGAAGGCAGGTGACTTTCCCTACAATGAGCAGTTCTTC.

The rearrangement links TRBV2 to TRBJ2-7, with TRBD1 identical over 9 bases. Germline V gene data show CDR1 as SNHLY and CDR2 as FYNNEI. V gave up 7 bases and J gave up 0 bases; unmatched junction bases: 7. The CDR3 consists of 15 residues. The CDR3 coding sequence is TGTGCCAGCACTCACGGGACAGGGCTCTCCTACGAGCAGTACTTC. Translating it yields CASTHGTGLSYEQYF.

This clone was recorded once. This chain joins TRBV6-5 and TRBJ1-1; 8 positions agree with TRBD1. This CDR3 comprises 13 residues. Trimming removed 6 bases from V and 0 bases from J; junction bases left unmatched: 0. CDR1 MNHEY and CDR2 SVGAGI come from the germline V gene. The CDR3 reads CASRTGVNTEAFF. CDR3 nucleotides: TGTGCCAGCAGGACAGGGGTGAACACTGAAGCTTTCTTT.

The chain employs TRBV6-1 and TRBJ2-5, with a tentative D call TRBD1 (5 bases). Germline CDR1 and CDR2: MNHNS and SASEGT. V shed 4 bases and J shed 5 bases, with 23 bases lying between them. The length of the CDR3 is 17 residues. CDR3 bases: TGTGCCAGCAGTGGGCATATATTGACAGACTCGTGGGAGACCCAGTACTTC. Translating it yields CASSGHILTDSWETQYF.

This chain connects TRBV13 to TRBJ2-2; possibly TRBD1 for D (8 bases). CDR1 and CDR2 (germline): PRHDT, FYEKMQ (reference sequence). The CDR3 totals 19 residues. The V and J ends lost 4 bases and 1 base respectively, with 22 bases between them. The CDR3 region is CASSSTRGLTGENTGELFF. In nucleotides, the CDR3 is TGTGCCAGCAGCTCGACGCGGGGGCTGACAGGGGAGAACACCGGGGAGCTGTTTTTT.

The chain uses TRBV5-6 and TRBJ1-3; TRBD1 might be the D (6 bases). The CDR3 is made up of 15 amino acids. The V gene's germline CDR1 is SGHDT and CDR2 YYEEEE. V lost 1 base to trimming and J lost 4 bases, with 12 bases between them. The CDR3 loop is CASSLRSGAGNTIYF. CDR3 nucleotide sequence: TGTGCCAGCAGCTTGAGGTCGGGGGCCGGAAACACCATATATTTT.

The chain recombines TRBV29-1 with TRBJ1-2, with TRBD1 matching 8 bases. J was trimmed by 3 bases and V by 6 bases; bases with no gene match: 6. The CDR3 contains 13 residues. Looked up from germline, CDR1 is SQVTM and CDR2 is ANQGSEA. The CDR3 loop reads CSVVSDRDYGYTF. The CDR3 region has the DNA TGCAGCGTCGTTTCGGACAGGGACTATGGCTACACCTTC.

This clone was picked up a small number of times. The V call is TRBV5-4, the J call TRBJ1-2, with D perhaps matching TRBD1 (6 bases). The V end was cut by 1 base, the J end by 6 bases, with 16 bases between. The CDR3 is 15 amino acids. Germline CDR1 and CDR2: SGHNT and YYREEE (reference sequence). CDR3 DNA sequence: TGTGCCAGCAGCTTGCGTGGCGGGGGGCGAGATGGCTACACCTTC. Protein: CASSLRGGGRDGYTF.

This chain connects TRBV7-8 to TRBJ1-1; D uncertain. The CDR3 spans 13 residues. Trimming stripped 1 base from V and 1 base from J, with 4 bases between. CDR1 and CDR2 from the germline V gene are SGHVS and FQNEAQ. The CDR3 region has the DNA TGTGCCAGCAGCTTAGTGTGGAACACTGAAGCTTTCTTT. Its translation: CASSLVWNTEAFF.

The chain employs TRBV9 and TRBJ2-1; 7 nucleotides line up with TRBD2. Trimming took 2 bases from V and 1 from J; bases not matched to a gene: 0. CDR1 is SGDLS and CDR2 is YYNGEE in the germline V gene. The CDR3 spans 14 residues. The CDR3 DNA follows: TGTGCCAGCAGCGTGGGGGGGTCCTACAATGAGCAGTTCTTC. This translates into CASSVGGSYNEQFF.

The CDR3 bases are TGTGCCAGCAGTTTAGGAGCGGGGGGGGCAGATACGCAGTATTTT. This gives the protein CASSLGAGGADTQYF. The genes are TRBV27 and TRBJ2-3; 10 nucleotides match TRBD2. V gave up 2 bases and J gave up 4 bases; unmatched junction bases: 3. The CDR3 covers 15 residues. Germline CDR1 and CDR2: MNHEY and SMNVEV (reference sequence).

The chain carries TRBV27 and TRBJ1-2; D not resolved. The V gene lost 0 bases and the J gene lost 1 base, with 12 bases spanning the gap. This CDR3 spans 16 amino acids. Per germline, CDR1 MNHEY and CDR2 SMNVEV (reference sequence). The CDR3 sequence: CASSLSFVGNNYGYTF. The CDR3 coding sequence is TGTGCCAGCAGTTTATCTTTCGTAGGCAATAACTATGGCTACACCTTC.

The CDR3 protein is CSVTPGQAEYTQYF. The CDR3 DNA reads TGCAGCGTCACACCCGGACAGGCGGAGTATACGCAGTATTTT. V is TRBV29-1 and J is TRBJ2-3, with 7 bases fitting TRBD1. Unmatched junction bases numbered 13, after V lost 6 bases and J lost 7 bases. The CDR3 has 14 residues. CDR1 is SQVTM, CDR2 ANQGSEA, per germline.

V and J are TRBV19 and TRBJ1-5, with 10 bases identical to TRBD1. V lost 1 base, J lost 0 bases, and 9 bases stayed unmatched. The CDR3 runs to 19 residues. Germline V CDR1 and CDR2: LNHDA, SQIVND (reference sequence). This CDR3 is CASSIARDRGLYSNQPQHF. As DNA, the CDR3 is TGTGCCAGTAGTATAGCGCGGGACAGGGGCCTCTATAGCAATCAGCCCCAGCATTTT.

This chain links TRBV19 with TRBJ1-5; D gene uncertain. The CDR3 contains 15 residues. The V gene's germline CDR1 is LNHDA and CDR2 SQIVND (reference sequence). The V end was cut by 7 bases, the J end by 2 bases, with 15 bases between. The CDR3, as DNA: TGTGCCAGTACCCCCCGAGGTGGAGGCAATCAGCCCCAGCATTTT. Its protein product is CASTPRGGGNQPQHF.

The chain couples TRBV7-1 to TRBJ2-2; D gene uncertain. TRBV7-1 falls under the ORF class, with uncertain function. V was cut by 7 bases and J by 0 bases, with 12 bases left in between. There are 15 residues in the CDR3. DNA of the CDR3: TGTGCCAGCACCGAAGGAGTATCGAACACCGGGGAGCTGTTTTTT. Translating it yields CASTEGVSNTGELFF.

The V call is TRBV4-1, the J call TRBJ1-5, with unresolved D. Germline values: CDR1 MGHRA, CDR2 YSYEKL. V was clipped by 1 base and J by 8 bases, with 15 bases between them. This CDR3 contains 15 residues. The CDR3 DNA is TGCGCCAGCAGCCAAGGTGATCGGTTTGTGGAGCCCCAGCATTTT. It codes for CASSQGDRFVEPQHF.

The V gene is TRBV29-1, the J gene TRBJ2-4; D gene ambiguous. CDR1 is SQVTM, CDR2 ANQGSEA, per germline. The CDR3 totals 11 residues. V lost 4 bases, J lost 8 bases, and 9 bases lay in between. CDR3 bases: TGCAGCGTTGTTTCCTGGGACATTCAGTACTTC. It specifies CSVVSWDIQYF.

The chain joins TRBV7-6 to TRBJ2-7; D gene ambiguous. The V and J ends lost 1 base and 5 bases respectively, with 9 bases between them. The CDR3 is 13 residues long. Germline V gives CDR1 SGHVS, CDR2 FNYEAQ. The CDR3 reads CASSLDPRDEQYF. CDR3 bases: TGTGCCAGCAGCTTAGACCCTCGGGACGAGCAGTACTTC.

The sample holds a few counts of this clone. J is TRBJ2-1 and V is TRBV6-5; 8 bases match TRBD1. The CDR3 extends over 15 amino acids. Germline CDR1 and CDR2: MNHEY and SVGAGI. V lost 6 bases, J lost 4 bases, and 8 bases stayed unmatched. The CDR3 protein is CASSPLDRGYNEQFF. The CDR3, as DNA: TGTGCCAGCAGCCCCCTAGACAGGGGATACAATGAGCAGTTCTTC.

The CDR3 DNA reads as TGTGCCAGCAGCTTAGAGGAGGGGGGTGCCACAGATACGCAGTATTTT. Protein: CASSLEEGGATDTQYF. The V call is TRBV7-6, the J call TRBJ2-3, with D possibly called TRBD1 or TRBD2 (6 bases each). The CDR3 sequence is 16 residues long. V lost 1 base and J 2 bases, leaving 13 bases between the germline ends. Germline V lookup: CDR1 SGHVS, CDR2 FNYEAQ. Full variable domain (rest looked up from reference TRBV7-6 and TRBJ2-3): GAGVSQSPRYKVTKRGQDVALRCDPISGHVSLYWYRQALGQGPEFLTYFNYEAQQDKSGLPNDRFSAERPEGSISTLTIQRTEQRDSAMYRCASSLEEGGATDTQYFGPGTRLTVL.

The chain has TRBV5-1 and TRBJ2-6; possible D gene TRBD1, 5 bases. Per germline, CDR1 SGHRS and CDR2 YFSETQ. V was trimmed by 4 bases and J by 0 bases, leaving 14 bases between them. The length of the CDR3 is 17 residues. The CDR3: CASSPEGVGSGANVLTF. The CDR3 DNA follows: TGCGCCAGCAGCCCCGAAGGGGTAGGCTCTGGGGCCAACGTCCTGACTTTC.

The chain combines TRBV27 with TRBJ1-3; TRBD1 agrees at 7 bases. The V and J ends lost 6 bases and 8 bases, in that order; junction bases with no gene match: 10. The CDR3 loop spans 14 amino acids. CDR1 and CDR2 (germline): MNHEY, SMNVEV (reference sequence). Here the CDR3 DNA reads TGTGCCAGCAGCCCACTAGGGGGCTGGGACACCATATATTTT. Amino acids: CASSPLGGWDTIYF.

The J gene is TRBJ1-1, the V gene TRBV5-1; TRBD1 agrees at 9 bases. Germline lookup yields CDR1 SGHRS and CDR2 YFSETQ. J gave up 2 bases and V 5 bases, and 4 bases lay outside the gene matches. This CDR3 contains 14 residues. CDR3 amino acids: CASRTGGPNTEAFF. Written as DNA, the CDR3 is TGCGCCAGCAGAACAGGGGGCCCTAACACTGAAGCTTTCTTT.

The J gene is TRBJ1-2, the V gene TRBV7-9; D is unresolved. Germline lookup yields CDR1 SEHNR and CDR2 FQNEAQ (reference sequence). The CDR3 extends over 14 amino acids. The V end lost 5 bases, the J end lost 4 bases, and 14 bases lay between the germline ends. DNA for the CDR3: TGTGCCAGCAGCCTCGACCAGTCTGGCTATGGCTACACCTTC. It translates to CASSLDQSGYGYTF.

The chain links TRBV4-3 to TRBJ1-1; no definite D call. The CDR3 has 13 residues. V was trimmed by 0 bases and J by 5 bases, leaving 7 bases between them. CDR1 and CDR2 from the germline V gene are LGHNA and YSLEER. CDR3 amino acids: CASSQDLETEAFF. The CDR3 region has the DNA TGCGCCAGCAGCCAAGACTTGGAGACTGAAGCTTTCTTT.

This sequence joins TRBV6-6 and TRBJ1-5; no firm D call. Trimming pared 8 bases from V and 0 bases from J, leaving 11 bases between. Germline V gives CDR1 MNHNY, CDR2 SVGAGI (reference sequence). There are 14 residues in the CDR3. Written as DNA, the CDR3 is TGTGCCAGCGGTGACGATAATAGCAATCAGCCCCAGCATTTT. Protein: CASGDDNSNQPQHF.